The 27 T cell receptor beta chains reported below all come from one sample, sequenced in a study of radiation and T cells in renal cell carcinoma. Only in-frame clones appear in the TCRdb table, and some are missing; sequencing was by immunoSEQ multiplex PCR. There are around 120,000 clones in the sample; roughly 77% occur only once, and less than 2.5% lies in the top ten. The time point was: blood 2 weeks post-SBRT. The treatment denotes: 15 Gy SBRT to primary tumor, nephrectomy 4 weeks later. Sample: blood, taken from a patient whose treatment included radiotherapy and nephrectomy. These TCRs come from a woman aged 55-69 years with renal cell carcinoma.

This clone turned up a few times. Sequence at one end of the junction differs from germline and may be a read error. The CDR3 region has the DNA TGTGCCAGCAGAATGACAGGGGGCGAGGGGGCAGCCTTCTTC. It is translated as CASRMTGGEGAAFF. The V and J genes are TRBV28 and TRBJ1-2, with 10 nucleotides matching TRBD1. There are 14 residues in the CDR3. Germline CDR1 MDHEN, CDR2 SYDVKM.

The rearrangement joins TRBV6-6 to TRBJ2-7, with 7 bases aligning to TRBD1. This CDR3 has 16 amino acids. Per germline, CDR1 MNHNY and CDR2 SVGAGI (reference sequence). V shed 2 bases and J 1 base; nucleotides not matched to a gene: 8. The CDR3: CASSYPLDRVSYEQYF. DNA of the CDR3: TGTGCCAGCAGTTACCCCCTCGACAGGGTATCCTACGAGCAGTACTTC.

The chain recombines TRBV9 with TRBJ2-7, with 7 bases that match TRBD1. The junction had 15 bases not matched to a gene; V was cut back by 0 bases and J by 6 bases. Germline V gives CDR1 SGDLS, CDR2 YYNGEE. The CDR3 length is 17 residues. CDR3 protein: CASSVGPPTGRTVEQYF. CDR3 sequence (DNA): TGTGCCAGCAGCGTAGGTCCCCCGACAGGGCGAACAGTCGAGCAGTACTTC.

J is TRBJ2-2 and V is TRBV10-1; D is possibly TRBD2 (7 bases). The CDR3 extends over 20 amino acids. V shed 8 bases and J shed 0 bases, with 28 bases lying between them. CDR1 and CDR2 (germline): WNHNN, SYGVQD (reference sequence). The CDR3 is CASGLGGGTYPSSNTGELFF. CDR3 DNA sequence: TGCGCCAGCGGCCTGGGAGGGGGGACTTATCCAAGTTCGAACACCGGGGAGCTGTTTTTT.

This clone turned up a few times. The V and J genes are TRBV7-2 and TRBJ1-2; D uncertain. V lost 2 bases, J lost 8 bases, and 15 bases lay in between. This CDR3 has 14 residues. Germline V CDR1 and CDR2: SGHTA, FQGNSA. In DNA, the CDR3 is TGTGCCAGCAGCTTAATGGCGACCCTCAGGGGCTACACCTTC. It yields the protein CASSLMATLRGYTF.

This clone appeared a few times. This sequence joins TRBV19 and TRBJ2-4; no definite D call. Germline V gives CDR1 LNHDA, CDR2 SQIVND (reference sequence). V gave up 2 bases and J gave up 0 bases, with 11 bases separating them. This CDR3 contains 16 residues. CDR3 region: CASSIKGLLAKNIQYF. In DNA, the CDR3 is TGTGCCAGTAGTATAAAAGGGCTTCTAGCCAAAAACATTCAGTACTTC. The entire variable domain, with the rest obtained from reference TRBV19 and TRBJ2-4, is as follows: DGGITQSPKYLFRKEGQNVTLSCEQNLNHDAMYWYRQDPGQGLRLIYYSQIVNDFQKGDIAEGYSVSREKKESFPLTVTSAQKNPTAFYLCASSIKGLLAKNIQYFGAGTRLSVL.

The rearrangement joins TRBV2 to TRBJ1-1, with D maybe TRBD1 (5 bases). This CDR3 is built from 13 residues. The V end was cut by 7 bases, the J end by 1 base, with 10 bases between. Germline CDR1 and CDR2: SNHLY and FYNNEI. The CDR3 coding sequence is TGTGCCAGCAACTTAGACAGGAACACTGAAGCTTTCTTT. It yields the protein CASNLDRNTEAFF.

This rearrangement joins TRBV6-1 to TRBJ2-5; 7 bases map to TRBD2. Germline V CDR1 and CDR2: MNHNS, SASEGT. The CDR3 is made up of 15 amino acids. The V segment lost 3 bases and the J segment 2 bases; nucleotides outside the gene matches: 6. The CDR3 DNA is TGTGCCAGCAGTGACCTGTCGGGGGGACAAGAGACCCAGTACTTC. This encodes CASSDLSGGQETQYF.

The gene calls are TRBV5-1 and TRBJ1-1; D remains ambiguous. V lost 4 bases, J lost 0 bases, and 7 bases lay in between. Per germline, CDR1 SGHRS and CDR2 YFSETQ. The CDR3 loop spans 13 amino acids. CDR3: CASSVDLNTEAFF. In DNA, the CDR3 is TGCGCCAGCAGCGTGGACCTGAACACTGAAGCTTTCTTT.

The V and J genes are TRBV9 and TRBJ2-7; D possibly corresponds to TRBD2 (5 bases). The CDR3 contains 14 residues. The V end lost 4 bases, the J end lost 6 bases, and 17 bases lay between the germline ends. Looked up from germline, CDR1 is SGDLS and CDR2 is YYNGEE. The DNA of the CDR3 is TGTGCCAGCAGCCTCGCTCTCAAGGGAGTCGAGCAGTACTTC. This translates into CASSLALKGVEQYF.

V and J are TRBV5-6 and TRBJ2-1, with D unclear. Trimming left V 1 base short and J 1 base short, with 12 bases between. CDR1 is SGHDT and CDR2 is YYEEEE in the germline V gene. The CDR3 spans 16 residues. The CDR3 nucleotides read TGTGCCAGCAGCTTGTTTCGCGGTGGGTCCTACAATGAGCAGTTCTTC. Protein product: CASSLFRGGSYNEQFF.

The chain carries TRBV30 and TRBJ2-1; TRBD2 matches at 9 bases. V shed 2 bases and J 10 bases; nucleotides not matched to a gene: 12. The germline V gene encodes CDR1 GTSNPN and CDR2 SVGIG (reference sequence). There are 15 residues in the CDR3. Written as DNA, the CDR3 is TGTGCCTGGAGTTTGGGCGGGAGGGGGTCGATAGAGCAGTTCTTC. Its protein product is CAWSLGGRGSIEQFF.

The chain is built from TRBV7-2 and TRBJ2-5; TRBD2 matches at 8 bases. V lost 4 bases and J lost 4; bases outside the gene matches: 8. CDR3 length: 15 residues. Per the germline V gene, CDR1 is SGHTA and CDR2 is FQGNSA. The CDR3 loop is CASSSGLGLAETQYF. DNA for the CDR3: TGTGCCAGCAGCTCGGGACTAGGACTAGCAGAGACCCAGTACTTC.

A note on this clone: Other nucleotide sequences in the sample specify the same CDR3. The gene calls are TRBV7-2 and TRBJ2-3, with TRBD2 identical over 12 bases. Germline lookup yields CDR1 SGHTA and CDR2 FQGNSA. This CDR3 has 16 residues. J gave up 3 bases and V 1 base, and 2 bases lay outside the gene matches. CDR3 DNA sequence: TGTGCCAGCAGCTTAGGGCTAGCGGGAGGGACAGATACGCAGTATTTT. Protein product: CASSLGLAGGTDTQYF.

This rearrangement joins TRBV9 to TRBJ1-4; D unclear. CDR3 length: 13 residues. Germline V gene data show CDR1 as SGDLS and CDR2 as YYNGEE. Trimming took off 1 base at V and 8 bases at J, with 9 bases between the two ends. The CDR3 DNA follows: TGTGCCAGCAGCGTAACCCCGGGGGAAAAACTGTTTTTT. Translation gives CASSVTPGEKLFF.

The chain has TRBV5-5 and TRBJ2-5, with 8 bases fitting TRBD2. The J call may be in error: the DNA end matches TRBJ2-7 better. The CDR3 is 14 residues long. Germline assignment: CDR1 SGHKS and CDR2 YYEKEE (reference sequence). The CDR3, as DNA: TGTGCCAGCAGCCCTACAAGCGGGAGACCCGAGCAGTACTTC. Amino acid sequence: CASSPTSGRPEQYF.

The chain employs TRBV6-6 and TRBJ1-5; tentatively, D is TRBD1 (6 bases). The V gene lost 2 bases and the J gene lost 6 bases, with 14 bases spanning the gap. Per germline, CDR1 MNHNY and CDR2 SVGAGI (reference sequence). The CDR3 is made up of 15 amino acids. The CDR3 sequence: CASSYDPRGRQPQHF. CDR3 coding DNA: TGTGCCAGCAGTTACGACCCCCGGGGGCGTCAGCCCCAGCATTTT.

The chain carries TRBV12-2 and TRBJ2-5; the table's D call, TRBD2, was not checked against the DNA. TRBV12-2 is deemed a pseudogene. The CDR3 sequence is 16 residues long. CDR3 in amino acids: CASRLARTSGEETQYF. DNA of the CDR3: TGTGCAAGTCGCTTAGCTAGGACTAGCGGGGAAGAGACCCAGTACTTC.

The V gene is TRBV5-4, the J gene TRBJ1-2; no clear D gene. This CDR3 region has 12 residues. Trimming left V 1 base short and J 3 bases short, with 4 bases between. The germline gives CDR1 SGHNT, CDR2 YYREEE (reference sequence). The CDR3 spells CASSLTDYGYTF. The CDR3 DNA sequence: TGTGCCAGCAGCTTGACGGACTATGGCTACACCTTC.

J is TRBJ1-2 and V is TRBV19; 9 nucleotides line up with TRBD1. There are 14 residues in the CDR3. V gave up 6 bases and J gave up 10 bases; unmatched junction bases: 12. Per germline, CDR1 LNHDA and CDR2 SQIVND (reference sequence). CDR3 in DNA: TGTGCCAGTAGAACGGGACAGGGTCCAAGAGACTACACCTTC. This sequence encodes CASRTGQGPRDYTF. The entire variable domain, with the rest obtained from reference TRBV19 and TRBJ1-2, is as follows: DGGITQSPKYLFRKEGQNVTLSCEQNLNHDAMYWYRQDPGQGLRLIYYSQIVNDFQKGDIAEGYSVSREKKESFPLTVTSAQKNPTAFYLCASRTGQGPRDYTFGSGTRLTVV.

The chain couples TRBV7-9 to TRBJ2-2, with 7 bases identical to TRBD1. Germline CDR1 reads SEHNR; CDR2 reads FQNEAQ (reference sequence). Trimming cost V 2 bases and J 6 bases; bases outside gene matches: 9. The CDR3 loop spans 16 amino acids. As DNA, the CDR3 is TGTGCCAGCAGCTTACGTCGGCAGGGGGAACCCGGGGAGCTGTTTTTT. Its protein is CASSLRRQGEPGELFF.

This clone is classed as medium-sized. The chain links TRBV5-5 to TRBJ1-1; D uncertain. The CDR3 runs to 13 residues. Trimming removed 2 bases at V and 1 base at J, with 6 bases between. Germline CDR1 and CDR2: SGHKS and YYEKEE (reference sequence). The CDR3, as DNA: TGTGCCAGCAGCTTTCGGCCGAACACTGAAGCTTTCTTT. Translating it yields CASSFRPNTEAFF.

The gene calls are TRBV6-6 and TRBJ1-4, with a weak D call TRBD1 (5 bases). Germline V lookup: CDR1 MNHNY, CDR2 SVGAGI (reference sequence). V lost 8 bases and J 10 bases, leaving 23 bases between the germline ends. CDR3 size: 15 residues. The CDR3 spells CASSPGPSGSGKLFF. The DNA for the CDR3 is TGTGCCAGCTCACCGGGACCCTCAGGAAGTGGAAAACTGTTTTTT.

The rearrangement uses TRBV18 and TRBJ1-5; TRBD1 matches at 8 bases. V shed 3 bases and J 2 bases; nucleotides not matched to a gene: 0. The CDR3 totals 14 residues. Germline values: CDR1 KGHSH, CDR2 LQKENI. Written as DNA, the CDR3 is TGTGCCAGCTCACCGACAGGGGGCAATCAGCCCCAGCATTTT. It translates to CASSPTGGNQPQHF.

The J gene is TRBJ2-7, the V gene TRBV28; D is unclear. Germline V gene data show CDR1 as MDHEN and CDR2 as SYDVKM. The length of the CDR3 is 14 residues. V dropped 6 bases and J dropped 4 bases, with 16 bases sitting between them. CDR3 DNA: TGTGCCAGCAGGGTGGACGTTGTCTCTTACGAGCAGTACTTC. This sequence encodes CASRVDVVSYEQYF.

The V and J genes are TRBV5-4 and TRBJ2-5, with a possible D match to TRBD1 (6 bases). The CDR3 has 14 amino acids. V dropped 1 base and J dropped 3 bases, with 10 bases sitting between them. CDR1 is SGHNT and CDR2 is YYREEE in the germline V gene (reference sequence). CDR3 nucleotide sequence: TGTGCCAGCAGCTTGACAGGGTCGAAAGAGACCCAGTACTTC. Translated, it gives CASSLTGSKETQYF.

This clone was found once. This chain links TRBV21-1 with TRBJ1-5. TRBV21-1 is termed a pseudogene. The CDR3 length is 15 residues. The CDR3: CASSKWVGSNQPQHF. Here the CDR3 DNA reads TGTGCCAGCAGCAAATGGGTGGGTAGCAATCAGCCCCAGCATTTT.